This TCR beta chain emerged from a study of blood T cell repertoires in COVID-19. The wider study: From the United States, Italy and Spain came samples of acute and convalescent COVID-19. In each case, the material was cDNA or gDNA derived from T cells, B-cell-depleted T cells, or PBMCs.

CDR1 SGHRS and CDR2 YFSETQ come from the germline V gene. The CDR3 is 15 amino acids. V lost 5 bases to trimming and J lost 1 base, with 12 bases between them. As processed by the authors: Amplifying reference gene primers gave estimates of nucleated cell counts. Method: immunoSEQ multiplex PCR; TCRdb's copy keeps in-frame clones and lacks some. V and J calls and clone size are as listed in that table; D and trimming were resolved from the DNA. Among around 300,000 clones listed, about 85% were seen once. Source material: peripheral blood. The chain joins TRBV5-1 to TRBJ1-4; D possibly corresponds to TRBD1 (5 bases). This TCR derives from a human donor in a cohort sampled during active COVID-19. The DNA for the CDR3 is TGCGCCAGCAGGTCTACAGGCGGAACTAATGAAAAACTGTTTTTT. This translates into CASRSTGGTNEKLFF.